These T cell receptor beta chains were read from a single sample in a study of neurological immune-mediated disorders. Using its own MiXCR run on the 5' RACE reads, TCRdb lists one record per CDR3 protein. Here the sample spans roughly 9,800 distinct CDR3 sequences, 20% to 25% being singletons. The sample consisted of CD8+ T cells from blood. These receptors were taken from a woman aged 40 to 55 with multiple sclerosis. The CDR3 runs from the conserved cysteine through the conserved F or W. Fields, in order: CDR3 DNA, CDR3 protein, clone size, J gene, D gene, V gene. A D gene is named only where the DNA matches it firmly. Clone size is not always given. Where it is, it says once, few, many or a class for expanded clones.

TGTGCCAGCAGCCTCATATCCGGGGATGGCTACACCTTC,CASSLISGDGYTF,many,TRBJ1-2,-,TRBV9
TGTGCCAGCAGTGAAGCGAAGGGCACCGGGGAGCTGTTTTTT,CASSEAKGTGELFF,many,TRBJ2-2,-,TRBV2
TGTGCCAGCAGTTACTCGACTAGGGGTGAAGCTTTCTTT,CASSYSTRGEAFF,many,TRBJ1-1,-,TRBV6-5
TGTGCCACCAGCAGCGGGACGGGCTATGGCTACACCTTC,CATSSGTGYGYTF,medium-sized,TRBJ1-2,-,TRBV15
TGTGCCAGCAGCTTAGATTGGACTAGCGATGAGCAGTTCTTC,CASSLDWTSDEQFF,many,TRBJ2-1,TRBD2,TRBV11-3
TGTGCCAGCAGTTTAGTGGCGGTGGGCTATGGCTACACCTTC,CASSLVAVGYGYTF,many,TRBJ1-2,-,TRBV12-3/TRBV12-4
TGCAGCGTGGGGACTAGCGGAGCCGGGGAGCTGTTTTTT,CSVGTSGAGELFF,once,TRBJ2-2,TRBD2,TRBV29-1
TGCGCCAGCAGCTTGGCCCGGGTGGAGAACACCGGGGAGCTGTTTTTT,CASSLARVENTGELFF,-,TRBJ2-2,-,TRBV5-1
TGCAGTGCTAGTCCTTTTACCGGGACAGAAAACACAGATACGCAGTATTTT,CSASPFTGTENTDTQYF,few,TRBJ2-3,TRBD1,TRBV20-1
TGTGCCAGCAGGGGACAGGGGTTAGGTGAAAAACTGTTTTTT,CASRGQGLGEKLFF,-,TRBJ1-4,TRBD1,TRBV27
TGTGCCAGCAGCTTAGACAAAAGTAACTATGGCTACACCTTC,CASSLDKSNYGYTF,many,TRBJ1-2,-,TRBV7-8
TGCAGTGCTAGCCCGGGGGTTAGGGATACGCAGTATTTT,CSASPGVRDTQYF,-,TRBJ2-3,-,TRBV20-1
TGTGCCAGCAGCGCGACAGTTCTGGAGGTTTACTTC,CASSATVLEVYF,medium-sized,TRBJ2-7,-,TRBV28
TGTGCCAGCAGTTCACAGGGGGCCCACACTGAAGCTTTCTTT,CASSSQGAHTEAFF,-,TRBJ1-1,TRBD1,TRBV6-6
TGCAGTGCTAGAGGCCTTCCGCTGGGGCAGGGGTCGAGCTCCTACGAGCAGTACTTC,CSARGLPLGQGSSSYEQYF,many,TRBJ2-7,-,TRBV20-1
TGCAGTGCTAGAGGTGGATTGGGACAGCACTACGAGCAGTACTTC,CSARGGLGQHYEQYF,many,TRBJ2-7,TRBD1,TRBV20-1
TGTGCCAGCGGGGGTCCCCCTTTCAATGAGCAGTTCTTC,CASGGPPFNEQFF,-,TRBJ2-1,-,TRBV6-5
TGTGCCAGCAGCCCCATGCGGGGCGGAGATACGCAGTATTTT,CASSPMRGGDTQYF,many,TRBJ2-3,-,TRBV7-8
TGTGCCAGCAGCTTAGAAGGGGGACTAGTTTACGAGCAGTACTTC,CASSLEGGLVYEQYF,-,TRBJ2-7,TRBD2,TRBV7-6
TGTGCCATCACCCCGGCAGGGAGCTACGAGCAGTACTTC,CAITPAGSYEQYF,few,TRBJ2-7,-,TRBV10-3
TGTGCCAGCAGCTTGAACTCAGGGGGGAACACTGAAGCTTTCTTT,CASSLNSGGNTEAFF,many,TRBJ1-1,TRBD1,TRBV5-5
TGCGCCAGCAGCTTATTAGGTTCGACAGTTGAAGCTTTCTTT,CASSLLGSTVEAFF,medium-sized,TRBJ1-1,-,TRBV5-1
TGCGCCAGCAGCTTACCAGGGAACACTGAAGCTTTCTTT,CASSLPGNTEAFF,many,TRBJ1-1,-,TRBV5-1
TGCAGCGTCTGGGAGGGGGGGGGCACCGGGGAGCTGTTTTTT,CSVWEGGGTGELFF,medium-sized,TRBJ2-2,-,TRBV29-1
TGCGCCAGCAGTGAGTTAGGGACGTTGGCCTACGAGCAGTACTTC,CASSELGTLAYEQYF,medium-sized,TRBJ2-7,-,TRBV10-2
TGCGCCAGCAGCCAAGAGGGGATAGGTCCGAATCAGCCCCAGCATTTT,CASSQEGIGPNQPQHF,medium-sized,TRBJ1-5,-,TRBV4-1
TGTGCCAGCAGCTTTTCCGGGACTCCGCAGTATTTT,CASSFSGTPQYF,-,TRBJ2-3,-,TRBV11-1
TGTGCCAGCAGCCCCCCCCTGGCCGATGAAGCTTTCTTT,CASSPPLADEAFF,-,TRBJ1-1,-,TRBV7-9
TGCAGTGCTAGGGCTAGCGGGGGAGGTGAGGGTGAGCAGTTCTTC,CSARASGGGEGEQFF,-,TRBJ2-1,TRBD2,TRBV20-1
TGTGCCAGCAGTACCCCGGGATTTGGCCACGAGCAGTACTTC,CASSTPGFGHEQYF,-,TRBJ2-7,-,TRBV5-5
TGCGCCAGCCAACGCTGGACCGGGACAGGGGACACCGGGGAGCTGTTTTTT,CASQRWTGTGDTGELFF,many,TRBJ2-2,TRBD1,TRBV10-2
TGTGCCAGCAGCTTAGAGGCTAGCTACGAGCAGTACTTC,CASSLEASYEQYF,many,TRBJ2-7,-,TRBV11-2
TGTGCCAGCTCACCGGGGGGGAGCTATGGCTACACCTTC,CASSPGGSYGYTF,many,TRBJ1-2,-,TRBV18
TGTGCCAGCAGCGGCAGGGAATTGAACACTGAAGCTTTCTTT,CASSGRELNTEAFF,medium-sized,TRBJ1-1,-,TRBV9
TGTGCCAGCTCCCCAACCGGGACAGGGAACATCTATGGCTACACCTTC,CASSPTGTGNIYGYTF,medium-sized,TRBJ1-2,TRBD1,TRBV9